This T cell receptor beta chain stems from a study of cytomegalovirus exposure and HLA in healthy donors. General study points: Presence/absence analyses assumed roughly uniform sequencing depth across donors, which may not hold. In vitro testing confirmed a few CMV-associated chains as specific for CMV antigens. The classifier reportedly diagnosed cytomegalovirus status with high sensitivity and specificity. Reportedly, fewer N-insertions than the approximately 690-donor mean appeared in an Asian-associated ancestry cluster in a later analysis.

Concerning this clone itself: Its antigen is not identified.

PCR employed 60 Vbeta and 13 Jbeta primers. Assay used: immunoSEQ multiplex PCR; TCRdb lists only in-frame clones, some missing. The data show under 200,000 clones, 82% seen once. Germline values: CDR1 MNHEY, CDR2 SVGAGI. This CDR3 contains 12 residues. The chain carries TRBV6-5 and TRBJ1-3; D might be TRBD1 (5 bases). Sample: PBMCs. The TCR originated in a girl aged 2 to 9 in good health and CMV-seropositive. The CDR3 DNA sequence: TGTGACGGGGGGGTGGAAGGAAACACCATATATTTT. It specifies CDGGVEGNTIYF.